This T cell receptor beta chain originates from a study of Graves' ophthalmopathy and Graves' hyperthyroidism. Study-level points and caveats: At about 69% sensitivity and roughly 72% specificity, the model predicted progression of the ophthalmopathy.

Deletions cut 3 bases from V and 1 base from J, with 10 bases between. Germline-derived CDR1 and CDR2 are LNHDA and SQIVND (reference sequence). The CDR3 has 15 amino acids. On this clonotype: The antigen remains unidentified.

Beta-chain TCR CDR3 regions were amplified from RNA transcripts. The library came from an HTBI-primed first-round RT-PCR and a second-round multiplex PCR. Each CDR3 protein is one row after TCRdb ran MiXCR on the multiplex PCR reads. The repertoire consists of just over 600,000 distinct CDR3 sequences, with 22% occurring once and the leading ten covering 7.1%. The specimen was peripheral blood. The chain uses TRBV19 and TRBJ1-5; no reliable D call. The source is a woman between 18 and 29 years old with stable Graves' hyperthyroidism. Some clones in this sample may be carry-over from other donors' samples. The CDR3 sequence: CASSISAGSNQPQHF. DNA for the CDR3: TGTGCCAGTAGTATTTCGGCGGGCAGCAATCAGCCCCAGCATTTT.